Listed below are T cell receptor beta chains from one sample, sequenced in a study of cytomegalovirus exposure and HLA in healthy donors. Assay: immunoSEQ multiplex PCR; the TCRdb copy retains only in-frame clones and omits some. The sample contains over 85,000 clones, approximately 71% of which appear only once. Sequencing was performed on PBMCs. Receptors originate from a male donor in good health and CMV-seropositive. The conserved cysteine and the conserved F or W are not part of the CDR3 here. D genes are given only for firm matches.

NA,TRBJ1-1,TRBV14,ASSQEEQWGLAAF
NA,TRBJ1-2,TRBV29-1,SAGPSLYGYT
TRBD1,TRBJ2-7,TRBV11-2,ASSYLTTGSGEQY
NA,TRBJ2-3,TRBV5-1,ASSVSQADTQY
NA,TRBJ1-1,TRBV2,ASSERNTEAF
TRBD1,TRBJ2-3,TRBV7-9,ASSLTSTGTGKTDTQY
TRBD1,TRBJ1-2,TRBV30,AWRVAGQKSGYGYT
NA,TRBJ2-5,TRBV27,ASSSYPPLGSETQY
TRBD2,TRBJ2-7,TRBV11-1,ASSPAGGRREQY
NA,TRBJ2-6,TRBV6-1,ASMSVNVLT
NA,TRBJ2-6,TRBV11-2,ASSLSRSGANGLT
TRBD2,TRBJ2-6,TRBV19,ASSHGLAGAGANVLT
TRBD2,TRBJ2-7,TRBV5-6,ASSLGAGGGYEQY
TRBD2,TRBJ2-1,TRBV19,ASSLGLGKGNEQF
NA,TRBJ2-7,TRBV7-3,ASSLYEGGEQY
NA,TRBJ2-7,TRBV19,ASSTSTGFSYEQY
TRBD2,TRBJ2-3,TRBV7-9,ASSSRGEGTDTQY
TRBD2,TRBJ2-7,TRBV6-1,ASSVRATSGRLEQY
TRBD2,TRBJ2-1,TRBV5-1,ASTGTSADNEQF
NA,TRBJ1-6,TRBV4-2,ASSQDTAGGGGNSPLH
TRBD2,TRBJ2-7,TRBV19,ASSTRASGSYEQY
NA,TRBJ2-7,TRBV28,ASEGRAYEQY
NA,TRBJ1-4,TRBV6-1,ASSPRGGVGEKLF
NA,TRBJ2-3,TRBV9,ASSASRDTDTQY
TRBD2,TRBJ2-3,TRBV27,ASREVGTFTDTQY
TRBD2,TRBJ2-5,TRBV2,ASSGSPGLAVQETQY
NA,TRBJ1-1,TRBV18,ASSRDSGTEAF
TRBD2,TRBJ2-1,TRBV14,ASSRLAGGRNEQF
NA,TRBJ1-1,TRBV27,ASSYGGENTEAF
TRBD1,TRBJ2-1,TRBV6-6,ASTSTGTGYHEQF
TRBD2,TRBJ2-1,TRBV9,ASTAGLATYNEQF